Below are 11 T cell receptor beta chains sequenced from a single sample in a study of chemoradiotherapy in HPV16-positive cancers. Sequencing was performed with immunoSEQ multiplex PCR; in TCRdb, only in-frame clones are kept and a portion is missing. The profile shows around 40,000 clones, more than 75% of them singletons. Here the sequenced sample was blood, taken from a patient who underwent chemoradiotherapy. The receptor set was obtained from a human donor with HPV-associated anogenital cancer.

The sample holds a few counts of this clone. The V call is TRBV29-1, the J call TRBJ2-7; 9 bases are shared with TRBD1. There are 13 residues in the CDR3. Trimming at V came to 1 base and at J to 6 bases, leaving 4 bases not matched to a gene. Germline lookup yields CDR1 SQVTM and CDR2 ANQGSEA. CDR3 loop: CSVEGTGAGEQYF. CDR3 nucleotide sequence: TGCAGCGTTGAAGGGACAGGGGCCGGCGAGCAGTACTTC.

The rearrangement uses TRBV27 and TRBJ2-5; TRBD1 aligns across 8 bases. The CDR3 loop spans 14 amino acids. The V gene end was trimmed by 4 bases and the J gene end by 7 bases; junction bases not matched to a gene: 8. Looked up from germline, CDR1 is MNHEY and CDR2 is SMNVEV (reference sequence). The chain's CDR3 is CASSSTTGVGTQYF. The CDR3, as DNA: TGTGCCAGCAGTTCAACGACAGGGGTTGGGACCCAGTACTTC.

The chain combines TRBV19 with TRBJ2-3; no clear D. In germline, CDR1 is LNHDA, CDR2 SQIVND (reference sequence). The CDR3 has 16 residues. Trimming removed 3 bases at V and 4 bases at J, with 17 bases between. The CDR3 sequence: CASSMGRDAWADTQYF. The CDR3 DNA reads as TGTGCCAGTAGTATGGGTAGAGACGCCTGGGCAGATACGCAGTATTTT.

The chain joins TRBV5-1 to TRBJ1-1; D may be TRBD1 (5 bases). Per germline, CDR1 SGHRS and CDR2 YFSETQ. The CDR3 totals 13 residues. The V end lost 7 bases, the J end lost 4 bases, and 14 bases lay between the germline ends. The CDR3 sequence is CASRTSETTEAFF. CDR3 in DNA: TGCGCCAGCCGGACATCGGAGACCACTGAAGCTTTCTTT.

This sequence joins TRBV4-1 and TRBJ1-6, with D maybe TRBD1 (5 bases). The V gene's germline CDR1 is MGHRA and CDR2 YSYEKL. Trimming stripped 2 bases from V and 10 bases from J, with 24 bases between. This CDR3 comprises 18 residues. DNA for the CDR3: TGCGCCAGCAGCCAACAAATCTCCTCGGGACTACTACCATCACCCCTCCACTTT. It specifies CASSQQISSGLLPSPLHF.

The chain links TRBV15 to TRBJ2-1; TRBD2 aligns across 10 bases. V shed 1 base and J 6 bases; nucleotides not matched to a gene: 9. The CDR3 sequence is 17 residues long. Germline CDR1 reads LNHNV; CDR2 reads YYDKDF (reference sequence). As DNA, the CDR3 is TGTGCCACCAGCAGAGTATATGGGAAGCGGGGGGGCAATGAGCAGTTCTTC. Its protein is CATSRVYGKRGGNEQFF.

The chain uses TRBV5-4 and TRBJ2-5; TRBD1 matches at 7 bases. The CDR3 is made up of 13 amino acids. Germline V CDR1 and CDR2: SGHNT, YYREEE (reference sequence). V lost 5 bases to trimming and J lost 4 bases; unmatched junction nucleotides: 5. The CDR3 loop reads CASRQTGLETQYF. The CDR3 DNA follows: TGTGCCAGCAGACAGACAGGGTTAGAGACCCAGTACTTC. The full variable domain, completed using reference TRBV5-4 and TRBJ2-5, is ETGVTQSPTHLIKTRGQQVTLRCSSQSGHNTVSWYQQALGQGPQFIFQYYREEENGRGNFPPRFSGLQFPNYSSELNVNALELDDSALYLCASRQTGLETQYFGPGTRLLVL.

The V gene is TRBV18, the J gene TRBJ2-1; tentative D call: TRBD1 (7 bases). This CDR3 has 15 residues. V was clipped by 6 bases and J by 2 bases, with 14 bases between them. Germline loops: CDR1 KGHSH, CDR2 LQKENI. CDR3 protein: CASSAGQKPYNEQFF. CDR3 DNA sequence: TGTGCCAGCTCGGCGGGACAGAAGCCCTACAATGAGCAGTTCTTC.

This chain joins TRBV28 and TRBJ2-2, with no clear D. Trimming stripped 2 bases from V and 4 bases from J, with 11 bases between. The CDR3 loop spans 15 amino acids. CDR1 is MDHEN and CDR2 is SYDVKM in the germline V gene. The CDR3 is CASSLAGPGTGELFF. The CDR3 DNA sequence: TGTGCCAGCAGTTTAGCCGGGCCTGGCACCGGGGAGCTGTTTTTT.

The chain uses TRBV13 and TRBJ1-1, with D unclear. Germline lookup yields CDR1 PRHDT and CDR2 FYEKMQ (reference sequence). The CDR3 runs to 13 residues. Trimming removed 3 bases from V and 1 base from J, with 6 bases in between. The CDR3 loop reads CASSFGTNTEAFF. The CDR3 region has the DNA TGTGCCAGCAGCTTTGGAACGAACACTGAAGCTTTCTTT.

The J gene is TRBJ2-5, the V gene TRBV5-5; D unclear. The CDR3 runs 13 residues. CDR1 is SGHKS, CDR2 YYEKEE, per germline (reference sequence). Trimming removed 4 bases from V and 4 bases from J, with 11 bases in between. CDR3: CASSPKRGETQYF. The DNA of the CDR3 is TGTGCCAGCAGCCCCAAGCGCGGAGAGACCCAGTACTTC.